The 24 T cell receptor beta chains reported below all come from one sample, sequenced in a study of blood T cell repertoires in COVID-19. Generated by immunoSEQ multiplex PCR, the TCRdb table keeps only in-frame clones and is missing some. Seen here are tens of thousands of clones, approximately 83% observed once, and the top ten hold approximately 10%. Sequenced input: peripheral blood. The receptors were sampled from a man between 50 and 59 years old with COVID-19, enrolled during active disease.

The chain uses TRBV6-4 and TRBJ2-3, with a tentative D call TRBD2 (5 bases). The V gene's germline CDR1 is MRHNA and CDR2 SNTAGT. V lost 2 bases to trimming and J lost 3 bases, with 15 bases between them. This CDR3 is 16 amino acids long. The DNA for the CDR3 is TGTGCCAGCAGTGACCGGACTTACTCTGGAACAGATACGCAGTATTTT. It specifies CASSDRTYSGTDTQYF.

The chain is built from TRBV5-1 and TRBJ2-2, with TRBD1 as a possible D gene (5 bases). Trimming took off 4 bases at V and 2 bases at J, with 12 bases between the two ends. Looked up from germline, CDR1 is SGHRS and CDR2 is YFSETQ. This CDR3 spans 15 amino acids. This chain's CDR3 is CASSVTAANTGELFF. In DNA, the CDR3 is TGCGCCAGCAGCGTGACAGCTGCTAACACCGGGGAGCTGTTTTTT.

J is TRBJ2-7 and V is TRBV2; D might be TRBD2 (5 bases). The CDR3 consists of 13 residues. Germline CDR1 is SNHLY and CDR2 is FYNNEI. Deletions cut 11 bases from V and 6 bases from J, with 20 bases between. Written as DNA, the CDR3 is TGTGCCGGAACAGCTCACGAGGGTGGCGAGCAGTACTTC. Its translation: CAGTAHEGGEQYF.

The chain is built from TRBV15 and TRBJ2-7; D is perhaps TRBD2 (5 bases). Looked up from germline, CDR1 is LNHNV and CDR2 is YYDKDF (reference sequence). The CDR3 spans 14 residues. Trimming removed 1 base from V and 6 bases from J, with 13 bases in between. This chain's CDR3 is CATSRAEDFCEQYF. For the CDR3, the DNA is TGTGCCACCAGCAGAGCGGAGGACTTTTGCGAGCAGTACTTC. Based on the CDR3 plus reference TRBV15 and TRBJ2-7, the full variable domain is DAMVIQNPRYQVTQFGKPVTLSCSQTLNHNVMYWYQQKSSQAPKLLFHYYDKDFNNEADTPDNFQSRRPNTSFCFLDIRSPGLGDTAMYLCATSRAEDFCEQYFGPGTRLTVT.

The table lists this clone with a few counts. The rearrangement joins TRBV6-1 to TRBJ1-1; D gene unclear. Trimming took 1 base from V and 0 from J, leaving 12 bases between them. Germline CDR1 MNHNS, CDR2 SASEGT. The CDR3 length is 16 residues. CDR3 in DNA: TGTGCCAGCAGTGAAGGAAGTTACAACATGAACACTGAAGCTTTCTTT. It is translated as CASSEGSYNMNTEAFF.

This clone was found once. The chain uses TRBV4-2 and TRBJ2-1; 8 bases match TRBD2. This CDR3 comprises 15 residues. With 1 base clipped from V and 9 bases from J, the junction kept 8 bases outside the gene matches. From germline, CDR1 is LGHNA and CDR2 YNFKEQ. This CDR3 is CASSQGSGGPREQFF. As DNA, the CDR3 is TGTGCCAGCAGCCAAGGGTCGGGAGGGCCGCGTGAGCAGTTCTTC.

This clone was seen only once. The chain employs TRBV10-3 and TRBJ2-1; 11 positions match TRBD1. CDR1 is ENHRY, CDR2 SYGVKD, per germline. V lost 6 bases, J lost 4 bases, and 11 bases stayed unmatched. CDR3 length: 17 amino acids. CDR3 nucleotides: TGTGCCATCAGGGGGAGGACAGGGGGCTATGATTACAATGAGCAGTTCTTC. Its translation is CAIRGRTGGYDYNEQFF.

This chain's CDR3 is CAISEGPGGNEQFF. CDR3 bases: TGTGCCATCAGTGAGGGGCCAGGGGGAAATGAGCAGTTCTTC. This rearrangement joins TRBV10-3 to TRBJ2-1, with 7 bases fitting TRBD1. V gave up 2 bases and J gave up 7 bases; unmatched junction bases: 5. The CDR3 is made up of 14 amino acids. Germline V lookup: CDR1 ENHRY, CDR2 SYGVKD.

The V and J genes are TRBV5-4 and TRBJ2-1, with TRBD2 matching 8 bases. J was trimmed by 3 bases and V by 0 bases; bases with no gene match: 5. The CDR3 consists of 16 residues. The germline gives CDR1 SGHNT, CDR2 YYREEE (reference sequence). The CDR3 loop is CASSLGGAGGYNEQFF. For the CDR3, the DNA is TGTGCCAGCAGCTTGGGAGGCGCGGGAGGCTACAATGAGCAGTTCTTC.

The J gene is TRBJ2-2, the V gene TRBV6-1; D not resolved. The CDR3 covers 13 residues. The germline CDR1 and CDR2 sequences are MNHNS and SASEGT. V lost 2 bases, J lost 6 bases, and 7 bases lay in between. The CDR3 sequence is CASSERRSGELFF. The DNA of the CDR3 is TGTGCCAGCAGTGAACGGCGGTCCGGGGAGCTGTTTTTT.

J is TRBJ2-1 and V is TRBV4-1, with D possibly TRBD2 on 5 matching bases. The germline V gene has CDR1 MGHRA and CDR2 YSYEKL. V dropped 1 base and J dropped 6 bases, with 13 bases sitting between them. The CDR3 consists of 15 residues. CDR3 bases: TGCGCCAGCAGCCAAGGGTACTCCGGACTCAATGAGCAGTTCTTC. Protein sequence: CASSQGYSGLNEQFF.

A few counts support this clone. This sequence joins TRBV21-1 and TRBJ2-7; whether TRBD2, the table's D call, matches the DNA was not checked. TRBV21-1 is given as a pseudogene. This CDR3 has 12 amino acids. CDR3 sequence (DNA): TGTGCCAGCAGCAATAAGAGCTACGAGCAGTACTTC. Translating gives CASSNKSYEQYF.

The table lists this clone with a few counts. The chain joins TRBV28 to TRBJ2-1; D call uncertain. The CDR3 is 13 amino acids. From germline, CDR1 is MDHEN and CDR2 SYDVKM. Deletions cut 4 bases from V and 8 bases from J, with 12 bases between. CDR3 residues: CASSSQIRDEQFF. In DNA, the CDR3 is TGTGCCAGCAGTTCCCAAATACGAGATGAGCAGTTCTTC.

The genes are TRBV27 and TRBJ1-4, with D tentatively TRBD1 (5 bases). The CDR3 covers 15 residues. Germline lookup yields CDR1 MNHEY and CDR2 SMNVEV (reference sequence). Trimming cost V 2 bases and J 8 bases, with 15 bases left between them. Here the CDR3 reads CASSLTAIRGEKLFF. The CDR3 DNA is TGTGCCAGCAGTTTAACCGCCATCCGGGGGGAAAAACTGTTTTTT.

A note on this clone: The same CDR3 is also encoded by other DNA sequences in this sample. This rearrangement joins TRBV5-1 to TRBJ2-1; 11 bases align to TRBD2. From germline, CDR1 is SGHRS and CDR2 YFSETQ. This CDR3 has 14 residues. V trimming: 3 bases; J trimming: 4 bases; junction bases outside the gene matches: 0. The CDR3 loop is CASSSSGGYNEQFF. The CDR3, as DNA: TGCGCCAGCAGCTCTAGCGGGGGGTACAATGAGCAGTTCTTC.

The V gene is TRBV11-2, the J gene TRBJ2-1, with D unclear. The CDR3 is 11 amino acids. Germline V gene sequence: CDR1 SGHAT, CDR2 FQNNGV. V gave up 5 bases and J gave up 4 bases, with 3 bases separating them. The CDR3 DNA reads TGTGCCAGCAGCATATACAATGAGCAGTTCTTC. Amino acid sequence: CASSIYNEQFF.

The chain recombines TRBV3-1 (or the pseudogene TRBV3-2) with TRBJ1-2, with a weak D call TRBD1 (5 bases). In germline, CDR1 is LGHDT, CDR2 YNNKEL (reference sequence). The CDR3 has 15 residues. V shed 4 bases and J shed 4 bases, with 16 bases lying between them. CDR3 nucleotide sequence: TGTGCCAGCAGCCCAGGGCGGCGGAGATCCTATGGCTACACCTTC. Translation: CASSPGRRRSYGYTF.

This clone showed up just a few times. The CDR3 sequence is CASSLRTPGTSNHEQYF. CDR3 nucleotides: TGCGCCAGCAGCTTGCGGACCCCTGGGACTAGTAATCACGAGCAGTACTTC. V is TRBV5-1 and J is TRBJ2-7; 8 nucleotides agree with TRBD2. The germline CDR1 and CDR2 sequences are SGHRS and YFSETQ. The junction had 14 bases not matched to a gene; V was cut back by 1 base and J by 5 bases. The CDR3 runs to 17 residues.

The rearrangement uses TRBV24-1 and TRBJ1-2; D perhaps matches TRBD1 (5 bases). The CDR3 covers 12 residues. CDR1 and CDR2 (germline): KGHDR, SFDVKD. The ends were cut back, 6 bases at V and 6 bases at J, with 10 bases in the middle. CDR3 nucleotides: TGTGCCACCAGTCGGGGGGTAGATGGCTACACCTTC. This sequence encodes CATSRGVDGYTF.

The rearrangement links TRBV7-9 to TRBJ1-4; D remains ambiguous. V shed 6 bases and J shed 7 bases, with 15 bases lying between them. This CDR3 contains 14 residues. The germline V gene has CDR1 SEHNR and CDR2 FQNEAQ (reference sequence). The CDR3 DNA is TGTGCCAGCAGTTCGGCAATCTCGGGTGAAAAACTGTTTTTT. This sequence encodes CASSSAISGEKLFF.

This chain joins TRBV12-3 or TRBV12-4 and TRBJ1-2; possibly TRBD1 for D (5 bases). V lost 6 bases to trimming and J lost 8 bases, with 16 bases between them. The CDR3 is made up of 13 amino acids. The CDR3, as DNA: TGTGCCAGCAGCCGACAGAACGTCTTAGGCTACACCTTC. Its translation is CASSRQNVLGYTF.

The rearrangement joins TRBV7-8 to TRBJ1-1, with D possibly matching TRBD1 (5 bases). Germline V gives CDR1 SGHVS, CDR2 FQNEAQ. The length of the CDR3 is 15 residues. The germline V and J ends were trimmed by 3 bases and 3 bases, with 14 bases remaining between them. The DNA for the CDR3 is TGTGCCAGCAGCTTTGAGTGGCGGGGGGACACTGAAGCTTTCTTT. It specifies CASSFEWRGDTEAFF.

The J gene is TRBJ2-5, the V gene TRBV28; 7 bases map to TRBD2. Germline V CDR1 and CDR2: MDHEN, SYDVKM. Trimming removed 5 bases from V and 4 bases from J; junction bases left unmatched: 19. The CDR3 has 18 amino acids. The CDR3 loop is CASSPVSGQLASSETQYF. CDR3 nucleotide sequence: TGTGCCAGCAGTCCCGTCTCGGGGCAACTAGCGAGTTCAGAGACCCAGTACTTC.

V usage is TRBV2 and J usage is TRBJ2-7; tentatively, D is TRBD1 (5 bases). With 3 bases removed from V and 2 bases from J, the gap between germline ends came to 8 bases. The CDR3 has 13 amino acids. CDR1 is SNHLY, CDR2 FYNNEI, per germline. The CDR3 region is CASSDLGPYEQYF. The CDR3 DNA sequence: TGTGCCAGCAGTGACCTGGGGCCCTACGAGCAGTACTTC.